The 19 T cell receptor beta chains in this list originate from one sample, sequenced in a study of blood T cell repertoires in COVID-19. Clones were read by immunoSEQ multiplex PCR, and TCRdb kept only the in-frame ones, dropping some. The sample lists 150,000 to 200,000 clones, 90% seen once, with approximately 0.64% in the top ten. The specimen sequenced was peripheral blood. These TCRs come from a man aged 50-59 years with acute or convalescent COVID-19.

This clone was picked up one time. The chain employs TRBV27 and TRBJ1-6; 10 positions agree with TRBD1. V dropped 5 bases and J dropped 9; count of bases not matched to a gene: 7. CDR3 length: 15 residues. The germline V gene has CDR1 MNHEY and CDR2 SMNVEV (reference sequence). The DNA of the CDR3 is TGTGCCAGCAGTCGTCAAGGACAGGGGGGTTCACCCCTCCACTTT. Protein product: CASSRQGQGGSPLHF.

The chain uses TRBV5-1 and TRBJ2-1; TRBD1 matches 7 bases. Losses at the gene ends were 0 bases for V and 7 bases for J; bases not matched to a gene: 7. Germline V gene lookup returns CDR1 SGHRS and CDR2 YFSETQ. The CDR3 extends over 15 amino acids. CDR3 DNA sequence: TGCGCCAGCAGCTTGGCCATCACAGGGGAAAATGAGCAGTTCTTC. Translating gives CASSLAITGENEQFF.

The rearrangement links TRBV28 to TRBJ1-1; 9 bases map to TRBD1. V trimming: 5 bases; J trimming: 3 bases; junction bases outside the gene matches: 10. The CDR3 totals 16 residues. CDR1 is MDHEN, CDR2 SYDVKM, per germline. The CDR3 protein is CASSHSSGTGYTEAFF. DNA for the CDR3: TGTGCCAGCAGTCACTCATCCGGGACAGGGTACACTGAAGCTTTCTTT. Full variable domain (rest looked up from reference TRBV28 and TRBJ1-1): DVKVTQSSRYLVKRTGEKVFLECVQDMDHENMFWYRQDPGLGLRLIYFSYDVKMKEKGDIPEGYSVSREKKERFSLILESASTNQTSMYLCASSHSSGTGYTEAFFGQGTRLTVV.

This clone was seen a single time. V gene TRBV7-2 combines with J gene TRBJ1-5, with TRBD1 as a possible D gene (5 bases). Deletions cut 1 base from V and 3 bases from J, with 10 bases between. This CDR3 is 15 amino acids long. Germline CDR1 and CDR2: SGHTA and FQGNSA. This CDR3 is CASSLVWGVNQPQHF. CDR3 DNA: TGTGCCAGCAGCTTAGTGTGGGGGGTCAATCAGCCCCAGCATTTT.

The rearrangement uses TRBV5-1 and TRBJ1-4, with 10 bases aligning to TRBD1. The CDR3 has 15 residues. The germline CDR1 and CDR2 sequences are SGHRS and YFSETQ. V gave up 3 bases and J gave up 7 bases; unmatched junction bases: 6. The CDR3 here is CASSWGQGLGEKLFF. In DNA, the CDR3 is TGCGCCAGCAGCTGGGGACAGGGGCTTGGTGAAAAACTGTTTTTT.

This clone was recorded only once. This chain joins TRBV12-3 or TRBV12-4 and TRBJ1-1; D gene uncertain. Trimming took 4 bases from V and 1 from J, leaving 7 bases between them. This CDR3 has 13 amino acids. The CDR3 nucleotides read TGTGCCAGCAGTTACACAAGGAACACTGAAGCTTTCTTT. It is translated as CASSYTRNTEAFF.

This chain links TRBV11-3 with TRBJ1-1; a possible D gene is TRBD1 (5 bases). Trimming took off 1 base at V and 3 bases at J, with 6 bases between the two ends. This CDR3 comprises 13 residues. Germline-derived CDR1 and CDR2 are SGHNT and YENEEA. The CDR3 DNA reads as TGTGCCAGCAGCTTAGCGGGGGACACTGAAGCTTTCTTT. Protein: CASSLAGDTEAFF.

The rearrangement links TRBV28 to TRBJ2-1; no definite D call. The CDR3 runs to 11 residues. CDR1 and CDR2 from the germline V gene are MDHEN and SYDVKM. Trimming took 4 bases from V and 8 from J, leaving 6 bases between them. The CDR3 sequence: CASSSPYEQFF. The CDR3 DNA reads TGTGCCAGCAGTTCCCCGTATGAGCAGTTCTTC.

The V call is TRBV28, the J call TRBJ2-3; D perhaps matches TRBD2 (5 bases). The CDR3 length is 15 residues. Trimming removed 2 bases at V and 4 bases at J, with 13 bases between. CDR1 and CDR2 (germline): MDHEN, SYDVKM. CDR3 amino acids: CASSLRGVNADTQYF. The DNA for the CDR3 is TGTGCCAGCAGTTTACGGGGAGTTAACGCAGATACGCAGTATTTT.

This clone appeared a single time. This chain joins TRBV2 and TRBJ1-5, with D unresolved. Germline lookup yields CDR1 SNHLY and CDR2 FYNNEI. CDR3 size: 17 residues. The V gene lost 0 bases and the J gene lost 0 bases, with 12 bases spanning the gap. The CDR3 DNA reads TGTGCCAGCAGTGAAGCAGGCGGACTGTATAGCAATCAGCCCCAGCATTTT. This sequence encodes CASSEAGGLYSNQPQHF.

CDR3 coding DNA: TGTGCCAGCAGCCTCAGGCGGGGCCGCCCTGGGGGCACTGAAGCTTTCTTT. This translates into CASSLRRGRPGGTEAFF. This chain uses TRBV7-9 with TRBJ1-1; a weak D match, TRBD1 (5 bases). Germline CDR1 is SEHNR and CDR2 is FQNEAQ (reference sequence). V lost 5 bases to trimming and J lost 4 bases, with 23 bases between them. This CDR3 is 17 amino acids long.

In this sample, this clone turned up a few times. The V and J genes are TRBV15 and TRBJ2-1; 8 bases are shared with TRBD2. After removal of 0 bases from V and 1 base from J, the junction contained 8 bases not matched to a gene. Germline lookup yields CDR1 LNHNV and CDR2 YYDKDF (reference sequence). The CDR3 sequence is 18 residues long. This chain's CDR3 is CATSRDRSGGRSYNEQFF. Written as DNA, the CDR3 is TGTGCCACCAGCAGAGACCGAAGCGGGGGCCGATCCTACAATGAGCAGTTCTTC.

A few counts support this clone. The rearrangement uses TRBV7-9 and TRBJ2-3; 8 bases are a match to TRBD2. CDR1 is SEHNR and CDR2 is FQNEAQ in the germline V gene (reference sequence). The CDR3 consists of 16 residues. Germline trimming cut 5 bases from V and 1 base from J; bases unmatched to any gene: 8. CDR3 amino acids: CASSLGASGRTDTQYF. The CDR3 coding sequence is TGTGCCAGCAGCCTTGGGGCTAGCGGGCGCACAGATACGCAGTATTTT.

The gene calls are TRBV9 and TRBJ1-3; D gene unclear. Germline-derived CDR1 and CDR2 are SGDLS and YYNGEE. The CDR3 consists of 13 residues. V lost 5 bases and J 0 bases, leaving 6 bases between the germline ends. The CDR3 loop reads CASSEHSGNTIYF. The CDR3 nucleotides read TGTGCCAGCAGTGAACACTCTGGAAACACCATATATTTT. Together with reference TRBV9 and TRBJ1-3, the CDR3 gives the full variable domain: DSGVTQTPKHLITATGQRVTLRCSPRSGDLSVYWYQQSLDQGLQFLIQYYNGEERAKGNILERFSAQQFPDLHSELNLSSLELGDSALYFCASSEHSGNTIYFGEGSWLTVV.

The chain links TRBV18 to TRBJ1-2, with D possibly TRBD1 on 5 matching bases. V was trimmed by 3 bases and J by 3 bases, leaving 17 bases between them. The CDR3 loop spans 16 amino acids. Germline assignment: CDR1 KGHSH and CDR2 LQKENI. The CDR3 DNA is TGTGCCAGCTCACCGAATAGCCAGGGTAATGACTATGGCTACACCTTC. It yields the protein CASSPNSQGNDYGYTF.

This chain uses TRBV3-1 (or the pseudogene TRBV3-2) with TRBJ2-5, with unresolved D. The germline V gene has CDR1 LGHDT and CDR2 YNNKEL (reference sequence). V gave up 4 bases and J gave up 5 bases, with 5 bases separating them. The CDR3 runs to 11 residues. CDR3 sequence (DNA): TGTGCCAGCAGCCTACATGAGACCCAGTACTTC. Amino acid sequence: CASSLHETQYF.

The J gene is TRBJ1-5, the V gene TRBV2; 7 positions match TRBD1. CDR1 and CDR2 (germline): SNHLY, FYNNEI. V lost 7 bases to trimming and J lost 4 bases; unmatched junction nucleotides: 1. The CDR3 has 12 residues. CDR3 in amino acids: CASMGQNQPQHF. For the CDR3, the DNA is TGTGCCAGCATGGGACAGAATCAGCCCCAGCATTTT. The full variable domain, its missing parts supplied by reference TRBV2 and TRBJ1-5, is EPEVTQTPSHQVTQMGQEVILRCVPISNHLYFYWYRQILGQKVEFLVSFYNNEISEKSEIFDDQFSVERPDGSNFTLKIRSTKLEDSAMYFCASMGQNQPQHFGDGTRLSIL.

The CDR3 region is CASGPTGLAGGPGTGELFF. CDR3 sequence (DNA): TGTGCCAGTGGTCCGACAGGGCTCGCGGGAGGGCCGGGCACCGGGGAGCTGTTTTTT. The gene calls are TRBV19 and TRBJ2-2; TRBD2 matches at 9 bases. The CDR3 has 19 amino acids. CDR1 is LNHDA, CDR2 SQIVND, per germline (reference sequence). V gave up 8 bases and J gave up 4 bases; unmatched junction bases: 20.

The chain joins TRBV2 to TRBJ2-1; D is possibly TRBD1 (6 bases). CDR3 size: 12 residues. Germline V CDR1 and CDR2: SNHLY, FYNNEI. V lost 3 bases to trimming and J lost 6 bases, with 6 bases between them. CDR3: CASSDRGNEQFF. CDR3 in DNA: TGTGCCAGCAGTGACAGGGGCAATGAGCAGTTCTTC.